These 31 T cell receptor beta chains were sequenced from one sample in a study of T cells in Graves' hyperthyroidism and ophthalmopathy. There were TCR beta CDR3 regions amplified from RNA transcripts. HTBI primers were employed in a first-round RT-PCR of the TCR CDR3. In TCRdb, the multiplex PCR reads were re-called with MiXCR into one record per CDR3 protein. The sample has around 99,000 distinct CDR3 sequences; 15% to 20% are singletons. Material for sequencing was blood. The receptors shown here come from a woman in her 50s with Graves' hyperthyroidism.

This clonotype was observed at least ten times. This chain links TRBV29-1 with TRBJ2-7; TRBD2 matches 9 bases. The V gene's germline CDR1 is SQVTM and CDR2 ANQGSEA. The CDR3 runs 13 residues. After removal of 6 bases from V and 4 bases from J, the junction contained 7 bases not matched to a gene. CDR3 nucleotide sequence: TGCAGCGTACTAACGACTAGCGGTTACGAGCAGTACTTC. The encoded protein is CSVLTTSGYEQYF.

This clonotype has a count of ten or more. J is TRBJ1-1 and V is TRBV20-1, with TRBD1 matching over 8 bases. Germline CDR1 reads DFQATT; CDR2 reads SNEGSKA (reference sequence). After removal of 6 bases from V and 3 bases from J, the junction contained 3 bases not matched to a gene. The CDR3 covers 12 residues. This CDR3 is CSAKTGDTEAFF. The CDR3 DNA follows: TGCAGTGCAAAGACAGGGGACACTGAAGCTTTCTTT.

This clonotype was seen repeatedly, ten times or more. The chain joins TRBV19 to TRBJ2-2, with D uncertain. This CDR3 is built from 13 residues. Germline CDR1 is LNHDA and CDR2 is SQIVND (reference sequence). Trimming left V 3 bases short and J 8 bases short, with 10 bases between. DNA for the CDR3: TGTGCCAGTAGTATTGAGCTCGGAGGGGAGCTGTTTTTT. It encodes CASSIELGGELFF.

The rearrangement uses TRBV14 and TRBJ1-2; TRBD1 matches 8 bases. The CDR3 covers 16 residues. With 4 bases clipped from V and 7 bases from J, the junction kept 14 bases outside the gene matches. The germline V gene has CDR1 SGHDN and CDR2 FVKESK. CDR3 sequence (DNA): TGTGCCAGCAGCCGAGACCGGGACAGGTACGCTCCTGGCTACACCTTC. As protein: CASSRDRDRYAPGYTF.

This clonotype showed up many times. The chain couples TRBV20-1 to TRBJ2-1; 13 bases line up with TRBD2. Per the germline V gene, CDR1 is DFQATT and CDR2 is SNEGSKA (reference sequence). The CDR3 contains 15 residues. V lost 2 bases, J lost 8 bases, and 6 bases stayed unmatched. CDR3 in amino acids: CSARTGTSGNDEQFF. The CDR3 coding sequence is TGCAGTGCTAGAACCGGGACTAGCGGGAACGATGAGCAGTTCTTC.

The chain uses TRBV6-5 and TRBJ2-1; 8 bases match TRBD2. Germline V lookup: CDR1 MNHEY, CDR2 SVGAGI. This CDR3 is built from 19 residues. J lost 6 bases, V lost 2 bases, and 18 bases had no gene match. The CDR3 DNA follows: TGTGCCAGCAGTTACGGGACGGCGATAGCGGGACTGGGGGGCAATGAGCAGTTCTTC. It codes for CASSYGTAIAGLGGNEQFF.

This chain links TRBV20-1 with TRBJ1-3, with D unclear. Germline CDR1 and CDR2: DFQATT and SNEGSKA (reference sequence). The CDR3 covers 13 residues. CDR3 in amino acids: CSAGDTSGNTIYF. The CDR3 coding sequence is TGCAGCGCTGGAGACACCTCTGGAAACACCATATATTTT.

This clonotype was detected once. The chain is built from TRBV6-8 and TRBJ1-2, with D perhaps matching TRBD1 (6 bases). Trimming removed 2 bases at V and 7 bases at J, with 11 bases between. Germline values: CDR1 MNHGY, CDR2 SAAAGT. The CDR3 spans 13 residues. In nucleotides, the CDR3 is TGTGCCAGCAGTTACACAGGGAACGGTGGCTACACCTTC. Translation gives CASSYTGNGGYTF.

In this sample, this clonotype turned up many times. The CDR3 here is CASGAGVTYEQYF. The DNA for the CDR3 is TGTGCCAGCGGGGCAGGGGTTACCTACGAGCAGTACTTC. The V gene is TRBV28, the J gene TRBJ2-7; the D gene is possibly TRBD1 (6 bases). CDR3 length: 13 residues. CDR1 and CDR2 from the germline V gene are MDHEN and SYDVKM. V lost 8 bases, J lost 2 bases, and 13 bases lay in between.

This clonotype was counted many times. The chain is built from TRBV5-1 and TRBJ1-4; D remains ambiguous. The V gene's germline CDR1 is SGHRS and CDR2 YFSETQ. The length of the CDR3 is 15 residues. The V end was cut by 0 bases, the J end by 0 bases, with 6 bases between. The CDR3 reads CASSLGPATNEKLFF. In DNA form, the CDR3 reads TGCGCCAGCAGCTTGGGGCCCGCAACTAATGAAAAACTGTTTTTT.

This clonotype was counted ten times or more. The chain links TRBV19 to TRBJ2-1, with D tentatively TRBD1 (5 bases). V was clipped by 1 base and J by 2 bases, with 9 bases between them. Germline CDR1 and CDR2: LNHDA and SQIVND (reference sequence). This CDR3 region has 15 residues. CDR3 residues: CASSIAGYPYNEQFF. CDR3 DNA sequence: TGTGCCAGTAGTATAGCAGGGTATCCCTACAATGAGCAGTTCTTC.

This clonotype was detected ten times or more. The chain joins TRBV12-3 or TRBV12-4 to TRBJ1-1, with 9 bases matching TRBD1. Trimming took 1 base from V and 10 from J; bases not matched to a gene: 4. The CDR3 sequence is 13 residues long. The CDR3 protein is CASSLVGTGRAFF. CDR3 DNA sequence: TGTGCCAGCAGTTTAGTGGGGACAGGGCGAGCTTTCTTT.

This clonotype was observed at least ten times. This chain joins TRBV7-2 and TRBJ2-7; no reliable D call. From germline, CDR1 is SGHTA and CDR2 FQGNSA. V gave up 8 bases and J gave up 0 bases, with 11 bases separating them. This CDR3 comprises 13 residues. The CDR3 sequence: CASHRLGSYEQYF. CDR3 DNA: TGTGCCAGCCATAGACTGGGCTCCTACGAGCAGTACTTC.

This clonotype came up many times. This CDR3 reads CAISQGGPYGYTF. DNA of the CDR3: TGTGCCATCAGCCAGGGCGGCCCCTATGGCTACACCTTC. The chain uses TRBV10-3 and TRBJ1-2; a possible D gene is TRBD1 (5 bases). This CDR3 has 13 residues. V lost 6 bases and J lost 4, with 12 bases in between. Germline lookup yields CDR1 ENHRY and CDR2 SYGVKD.

DNA of the CDR3: TGTGCCATCAGTGAGTCGAGGCAGTCCAACAACTATGGCTACACCTTC. Protein sequence: CAISESRQSNNYGYTF. The genes are TRBV10-3 and TRBJ1-2; no definite D call. CDR1 ENHRY and CDR2 SYGVKD come from the germline V gene. The CDR3 has 16 residues. Trimming cost V 0 bases and J 2 bases, with 13 bases left between them.

At least ten counts were recorded for this clonotype. The gene calls are TRBV24-1 and TRBJ2-7, with D perhaps TRBD1 or TRBD2 (5 bases each). The CDR3 is made up of 16 amino acids. Trimming took off 5 bases at V and 1 base at J, with 17 bases between the two ends. CDR1 is KGHDR and CDR2 is SFDVKD in the germline V gene. The CDR3 protein is CATSGPVAEGSYEQYF. CDR3 coding DNA: TGTGCCACCAGTGGTCCGGTGGCAGAGGGGTCCTACGAGCAGTACTTC.

This clonotype was seen repeatedly, ten times or more. V and J are TRBV5-6 and TRBJ1-1; D not certain. The V gene's germline CDR1 is SGHDT and CDR2 YYEEEE. Deletions cut 1 base from V and 0 bases from J, with 13 bases between. CDR3 length: 16 residues. The CDR3 reads CASSLPPAAMNTEAFF. CDR3 in DNA: TGTGCCAGCAGCTTGCCGCCGGCGGCCATGAACACTGAAGCTTTCTTT.

This clonotype was recorded at least ten times. The chain has TRBV7-9 and TRBJ1-2; D unresolved. This CDR3 spans 12 amino acids. Per germline, CDR1 SEHNR and CDR2 FQNEAQ (reference sequence). Trimming left V 10 bases short and J 5 bases short, with 14 bases between. The DNA for the CDR3 is TGTGCCACCGGTATGGACTGGTATGGCTACACCTTC. Its protein product is CATGMDWYGYTF.

This clonotype was detected a few times. The CDR3 DNA is TGTGCCAGCAGCCTCGGGACTAGCGGGAGGGACTACAATGAGCAGTTCTTC. Translation gives CASSLGTSGRDYNEQFF. This sequence joins TRBV14 and TRBJ2-1, with 16 bases that match TRBD2. Germline V gene lookup returns CDR1 SGHDN and CDR2 FVKESK. Trimming removed 4 bases from V and 3 bases from J; junction bases left unmatched: 3. This CDR3 has 17 amino acids. Filled out from reference TRBV14 and TRBJ2-1, the complete variable domain reads EAGVTQFPSHSVIEKGQTVTLRCDPISGHDNLYWYRRVMGKEIKFLLHFVKESKQDESGMPNNRFLAERTGGTYSTLKVQPAELEDSGVYFCASSLGTSGRDYNEQFFGPGTRLTVL.

Ten or more counts support this clonotype. V gene TRBV20-1 combines with J gene TRBJ1-5; the D gene is possibly TRBD1 (6 bases). Trimming shortened V by 8 bases and J by 5 bases, and 13 bases separated the two germline ends. Looked up from germline, CDR1 is DFQATT and CDR2 is SNEGSKA (reference sequence). The CDR3 spans 12 residues. DNA of the CDR3: TGCAGTCCCAAACAGGGTGATCAGCCCCAGCATTTT. Translated: CSPKQGDQPQHF.

This clonotype has ten or more counts. The J gene is TRBJ1-5, the V gene TRBV29-1, with D possibly being TRBD1 (5 bases). The CDR3 extends over 13 amino acids. Per the germline V gene, CDR1 is SQVTM and CDR2 is ANQGSEA. Trimming stripped 6 bases from V and 6 bases from J, with 15 bases between. The CDR3 DNA reads TGCAGCGTGGCTACAGAGGGGAGTCAGCCCCAGCATTTT. This gives the protein CSVATEGSQPQHF.

Concerning this clonotype: This may be a read error: a much more frequent sequence differs by one nucleotide. This chain uses TRBV20-1 with TRBJ1-5; D is unresolved. Germline V gives CDR1 DFQATT, CDR2 SNEGSKA (reference sequence). The V end was cut by 5 bases, the J end by 0 bases, with 8 bases between. The CDR3 covers 13 residues. This CDR3 reads CSALGRSNQPQHF. The CDR3 nucleotides read TGCAGTGCTCTCGGGCGTAGCAATCAGCCCCAGCATTTT.

The chain combines TRBV5-4 with TRBJ2-7, with D perhaps given as TRBD1 or TRBD2 (5 bases each). The germline V gene has CDR1 SGHNT and CDR2 YYREEE (reference sequence). The V end lost 4 bases, the J end lost 2 bases, and 10 bases lay between the germline ends. This CDR3 comprises 13 residues. The CDR3 reads CASSRDQAYEQYV. CDR3 in DNA: TGTGCCAGCAGCCGGGACCAAGCCTACGAGCAGTACGTC.

To note about this clonotype: A much more abundant neighbour one base away suggests this may be a read error. The chain uses TRBV19 and TRBJ1-5; 7 nucleotides align to TRBD1. V dropped 6 bases and J dropped 9; count of bases not matched to a gene: 11. This CDR3 has 14 residues. The germline CDR1 and CDR2 sequences are LNHDA and SQIVND (reference sequence). The CDR3 DNA is TGTGCCAGTAGCCTACAGGGGACGACTCGGCCCCAGCATTTT. This sequence encodes CASSLQGTTRPQHF.

This clonotype was recorded at least ten times. V usage is TRBV12-3 or TRBV12-4 and J usage is TRBJ1-1; 11 nucleotides agree with TRBD1. V gave up 5 bases and J gave up 7 bases; unmatched junction bases: 9. The CDR3 loop spans 15 amino acids. DNA for the CDR3: TGTGCCAGCAGTACCTTCCGGGACAGGGGGGTTGAAGCTTTCTTT. It is translated as CASSTFRDRGVEAFF.

This clonotype occurred many times. The chain employs TRBV25-1 and TRBJ2-7, with D possibly matching TRBD2 (6 bases). The V end lost 3 bases, the J end lost 6 bases, and 18 bases lay between the germline ends. The CDR3 extends over 15 amino acids. Germline V gene lookup returns CDR1 MGHDK and CDR2 SYGVNS. CDR3 loop: CASSDKEGLGFEQYF. The CDR3 DNA reads TGTGCCAGCAGTGATAAGGAGGGACTGGGGTTCGAGCAGTACTTC.

This clonotype has a count of ten or more. This chain uses TRBV11-2 with TRBJ2-7, with D hard to call. The length of the CDR3 is 14 residues. With 5 bases removed from V and 0 bases from J, the gap between germline ends came to 11 bases. The germline V gene encodes CDR1 SGHAT and CDR2 FQNNGV. CDR3 sequence: CASSQGRASYEQYF. CDR3 DNA sequence: TGTGCCAGCAGCCAAGGACGGGCCTCCTACGAGCAGTACTTC.

The rearrangement links TRBV20-1 to TRBJ2-1; 16 bases map to TRBD2. This CDR3 is 18 amino acids long. Germline CDR1 DFQATT, CDR2 SNEGSKA (reference sequence). V was pared by 6 bases and J by 6 bases, with 14 bases of the junction left unmatched. For the CDR3, the DNA is TGCAGTGCCCCCGGGACCGGGACTAGCGGGAGGGCGAGCAATGAGCAGTTCTTC. This codes for CSAPGTGTSGRASNEQFF.

The genes are TRBV15 and TRBJ2-2, with D possibly being TRBD2 (5 bases). Germline V gene data show CDR1 as LNHNV and CDR2 as YYDKDF (reference sequence). The CDR3 consists of 15 residues. The ends were cut back, 0 bases at V and 5 bases at J, with 10 bases in the middle. The CDR3 DNA reads as TGTGCCACCAGCAGAGACCCTCGGGGAACCGGGGAGCTGTTTTTT. As protein: CATSRDPRGTGELFF.

This clonotype was counted between two and nine times. It may be a read error: a sequence one base away is much more abundant. The V call is TRBV20-1, the J call TRBJ1-5; TRBD1 might be the D (6 bases). Per germline, CDR1 DFQATT and CDR2 SNEGSKA (reference sequence). The CDR3 spans 14 residues. CDR3 residues: CSAGEGGSSQPQHF. In nucleotides, the CDR3 is TGCAGTGCTGGAGAGGGGGGCAGTAGTCAGCCCCAGCATTTT.

The gene calls are TRBV7-2 and TRBJ2-1; 8 bases agree with TRBD2. CDR1 is SGHTA and CDR2 is FQGNSA in the germline V gene. The ends lost 5 bases at V and 8 bases at J; junction bases unmatched: 11. The CDR3 has 15 amino acids. Here the CDR3 reads CASSPTHGLADEQFF. CDR3 sequence (DNA): TGTGCCAGCAGCCCCACTCACGGACTAGCAGATGAGCAGTTCTTC.